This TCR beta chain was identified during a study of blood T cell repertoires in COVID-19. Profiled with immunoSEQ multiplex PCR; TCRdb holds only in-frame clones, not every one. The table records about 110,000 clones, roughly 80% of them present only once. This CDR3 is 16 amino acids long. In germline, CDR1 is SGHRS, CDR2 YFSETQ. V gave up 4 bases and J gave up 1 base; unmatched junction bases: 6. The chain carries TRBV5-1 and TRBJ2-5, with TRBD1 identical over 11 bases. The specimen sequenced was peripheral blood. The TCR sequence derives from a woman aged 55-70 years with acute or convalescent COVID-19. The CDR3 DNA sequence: TGCGCCAGCAGCCCAACCGGGACAGGGGGCCAAGAGACCCAGTACTTC. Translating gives CASSPTGTGGQETQYF. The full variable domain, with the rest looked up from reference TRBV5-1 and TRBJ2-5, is KAGVTQTPRYLIKTRGQQVTLSCSPISGHRSVSWYQQTPGQGLQFLFEYFSETQRNKGNFPGRFSGRQFSNSRSEMNVSTLELGDSALYLCASSPTGTGGQETQYFGPGTRLLVL.